The 17 T cell receptor beta chains below were found in one sample sequenced in a study of shared clonotypes between healthy human individuals. The assay was immunoSEQ multiplex PCR, and TCRdb's table has in-frame clones only and misses some. This table holds some 900,000 clones, over 75% found once. The sequenced sample was memory CD4+ T cells sorted from blood. Subset denoted: CD45RA-negative fraction. The receptors were sampled from a man younger than 30 in good health.

The chain carries TRBV5-4 and TRBJ2-5; 9 bases line up with TRBD1. The V gene end was trimmed by 2 bases and the J gene end by 5 bases; junction bases not matched to a gene: 7. The germline gives CDR1 SGHNT, CDR2 YYREEE (reference sequence). The CDR3 length is 15 residues. This chain's CDR3 is CASSFRDRVVETQYF. The CDR3, as DNA: TGTGCCAGCAGCTTTAGGGACAGGGTTGTGGAGACCCAGTACTTC.

The chain links TRBV2 to TRBJ2-2; possible D gene TRBD1, 6 bases. This CDR3 comprises 16 residues. Germline loops: CDR1 SNHLY, CDR2 FYNNEI. V was shortened by 4 bases and J by 3 bases, with 15 bases between the two germline ends. The chain's CDR3 is CASSVGLDRYTGELFF. For the CDR3, the DNA is TGTGCCAGCAGTGTGGGGTTGGACAGATACACCGGGGAGCTGTTTTTT.

This clone has just a few counts. The rearrangement uses TRBV5-4 and TRBJ2-2; 10 nucleotides agree with TRBD2. This CDR3 contains 17 residues. Losses at the gene ends were 0 bases for V and 3 bases for J; bases not matched to a gene: 5. The V gene's germline CDR1 is SGHNT and CDR2 YYREEE (reference sequence). Written as DNA, the CDR3 is TGTGCCAGCAGCTTGGCGGGCCTAGCGGGGGACACCGGGGAGCTGTTTTTT. Residues: CASSLAGLAGDTGELFF.

Only a few counts were recorded for this clone. The chain links TRBV30 to TRBJ2-1, with D possibly being TRBD2 (6 bases). V dropped 3 bases and J dropped 6 bases, with 15 bases sitting between them. There are 14 residues in the CDR3. Germline V gives CDR1 GTSNPN, CDR2 SVGIG (reference sequence). DNA for the CDR3: TGTGCCTGGAGGTGGGCGGGAAGGTTCAATGAGCAGTTCTTC. The encoded protein is CAWRWAGRFNEQFF. Based on the CDR3 plus reference TRBV30 and TRBJ2-1, the full variable domain is SQTIHQWPATLVQPVGSPLSLECTVEGTSNPNLYWYRQAAGRGLQLLFYSVGIGQISSEVPQNLSASRPQDRQFILSSKKLLLSDSGFYLCAWRWAGRFNEQFFGPGTRLTVL.

The sample holds one count of this clone. The chain employs TRBV6-5 and TRBJ1-6; D not certain. Germline CDR1 reads MNHEY; CDR2 reads SVGAGI. Trimming pared 5 bases from V and 5 bases from J, leaving 10 bases between. The CDR3 loop spans 14 amino acids. CDR3 region: CASSDALDNSPLHF. The DNA of the CDR3 is TGTGCCAGCAGTGACGCCTTAGATAATTCACCCCTCCACTTT.

This clone was detected a few times. The rearrangement links TRBV9 to TRBJ2-3, with D uncertain. The CDR3 length is 12 residues. Germline V gene sequence: CDR1 SGDLS, CDR2 YYNGEE. V was cut by 1 base and J by 2 bases, with 2 bases left in between. The CDR3 region is CASSVITDTQYF. CDR3 in DNA: TGTGCCAGCAGCGTAATCACAGATACGCAGTATTTT.

This clone showed up just a few times. This chain uses TRBV30 with TRBJ2-3; maybe TRBD2 (5 bases). CDR3 length: 12 residues. CDR1 GTSNPN and CDR2 SVGIG come from the germline V gene (reference sequence). V was trimmed by 4 bases and J by 3 bases, leaving 8 bases between them. This CDR3 is CAWTRRTDTQYF. Written as DNA, the CDR3 is TGTGCCTGGACCCGGAGGACAGATACGCAGTATTTT.

Here the CDR3 reads CASSAGLAGNVLTF. Written as DNA, the CDR3 is TGTGCCAGCAGCGCAGGACTAGCGGGTAACGTCCTGACTTTC. This rearrangement joins TRBV9 to TRBJ2-6; 11 bases agree with TRBD2. This CDR3 is built from 14 residues. The germline CDR1 and CDR2 sequences are SGDLS and YYNGEE. The trim removed 3 bases at V and 10 bases at J, leaving 3 bases unmatched.

The rearrangement links TRBV2 to TRBJ1-4; D is perhaps TRBD1 (6 bases). Trimming cost V 7 bases and J 7 bases, with 13 bases left between them. CDR1 is SNHLY, CDR2 FYNNEI, per germline. This CDR3 has 13 amino acids. For the CDR3, the DNA is TGTGCCAGCACTCCCCGGGACATTGAAAAACTGTTTTTT. Amino acid sequence: CASTPRDIEKLFF.

This clone was seen more than once but under ten times. This chain uses TRBV2 with TRBJ2-7; D remains unclear. V was clipped by 6 bases and J by 0 bases, with 12 bases between them. The CDR3 runs to 14 residues. In germline, CDR1 is SNHLY, CDR2 FYNNEI. This CDR3 is CASRPAPTSYEQYF. CDR3 bases: TGTGCCAGCAGGCCCGCTCCTACCTCCTACGAGCAGTACTTC.

The chain combines TRBV6-6 with TRBJ1-1; TRBD1 is a possible D gene (5 bases). Trimming took 7 bases from V and 0 from J, leaving 12 bases between them. CDR3 length equals 14 residues. Germline loops: CDR1 MNHNY, CDR2 SVGAGI (reference sequence). The CDR3 DNA reads TGTGCCAGCAAGAAACAGGCAATGAACACTGAAGCTTTCTTT. Translated, it gives CASKKQAMNTEAFF.

V gene TRBV14 combines with J gene TRBJ2-2; D perhaps matches TRBD2 (6 bases). Trimming stripped 4 bases from V and 2 bases from J, with 14 bases between. The germline gives CDR1 SGHDN, CDR2 FVKESK. The CDR3 has 16 residues. CDR3 amino acids: CASSLRGRTNTGELFF. CDR3 coding DNA: TGTGCCAGCAGCCTCAGAGGGAGGACCAACACCGGGGAGCTGTTTTTT.

The chain is built from TRBV6-1 and TRBJ1-2; TRBD1 might be the D (5 bases). CDR1 MNHNS and CDR2 SASEGT come from the germline V gene. V was pared by 6 bases and J by 4 bases, with 15 bases between. The CDR3 extends over 14 amino acids. The CDR3 reads CASRPTGLSYGYTF. CDR3 nucleotides: TGTGCCAGCAGACCTACGGGGCTCTCCTATGGCTACACCTTC.

This chain connects TRBV4-3 to TRBJ2-5; TRBD2 matches at 7 bases. V was pared by 0 bases and J by 7 bases, with 11 bases of the junction left unmatched. CDR1 and CDR2 from the germline V gene are LGHNA and YSLEER. The CDR3 has 16 amino acids. The CDR3 reads CASSQEWATSRGTQYF. The CDR3 DNA reads TGCGCCAGCAGCCAAGAATGGGCGACTAGCCGGGGGACCCAGTACTTC.

The chain combines TRBV7-9 with TRBJ1-4, with TRBD1 as a possible D gene (5 bases). The V gene's germline CDR1 is SEHNR and CDR2 FQNEAQ (reference sequence). CDR3 length equals 16 residues. Trimming removed 1 base at V and 8 bases at J, with 17 bases between. In DNA form, the CDR3 reads TGTGCCAGCAGCTTAGAACGGTGGGGCCGAGGGGAAAAACTGTTTTTT. This gives the protein CASSLERWGRGEKLFF.

This chain joins TRBV18 and TRBJ1-3; 8 bases are shared with TRBD1. Germline values: CDR1 KGHSH, CDR2 LQKENI. V lost 5 bases to trimming and J lost 0 bases; unmatched junction nucleotides: 6. CDR3 length equals 16 residues. The CDR3 sequence is CASSNTGGFSGNTIYF. Written as DNA, the CDR3 is TGTGCCAGCTCAAATACAGGGGGATTCTCTGGAAACACCATATATTTT. The complete variable domain, with remaining parts taken from reference TRBV18 and TRBJ1-3, reads NAGVMQNPRHLVRRRGQEARLRCSPMKGHSHVYWYRQLPEEGLKFMVYLQKENIIDESGMPKERFSAEFPKEGPSILRIQQVVRGDSAAYFCASSNTGGFSGNTIYFGEGSWLTVV.

A few counts support this clone. This chain connects TRBV11-2 to TRBJ1-6; no clear D gene. Germline assignment: CDR1 SGHAT and CDR2 FQNNGV. Deletions cut 3 bases from V and 5 bases from J, with 14 bases between. The CDR3 length is 16 residues. The DNA for the CDR3 is TGTGCCAGCAGCTTTTTTACGTATAGGGATAATTCACCCCTCCACTTT. Residues: CASSFFTYRDNSPLHF.